This T cell receptor (beta chain) was profiled in a study of siplizumab effects on memory and regulatory T cells. The CDR3 runs to 13 residues. With 6 bases removed from V and 0 bases from J, the gap between germline ends came to 9 bases. Per the germline V gene, CDR1 is ENHRY and CDR2 is SYGVKD. Study-level results: With siplizumab, mappable alloreactive CD4+ clones averaged roughly 64% Treg-derived, versus over 25% in controls.

The assay was immunoSEQ multiplex PCR, and TCRdb's table has in-frame clones only and misses some. Among about 12,000 clones listed, approximately 45% were seen once. This clone was seen more than once but under ten times. Antigen unknown. Coculturing was carried out on the mixed lymphocyte reaction cells. It lasted five to six days and was done at 37°C. Specimen: CFSE-low (dividing) CD8+ T cells sorted from an allogeneic mixed lymphocyte reaction. The V call is TRBV10-3, the J call TRBJ2-7, with a possible D match to TRBD2 (5 bases). This TCR was sampled from a human donor in good health; the cells came from an allogeneic mixed lymphocyte reaction. Some clones in this sample may be carry-over from other donors' samples. CDR3 residues: CAISSTSSYEQYF. The CDR3 coding sequence is TGTGCCATCAGCTCCACTAGCTCCTACGAGCAGTACTTC.